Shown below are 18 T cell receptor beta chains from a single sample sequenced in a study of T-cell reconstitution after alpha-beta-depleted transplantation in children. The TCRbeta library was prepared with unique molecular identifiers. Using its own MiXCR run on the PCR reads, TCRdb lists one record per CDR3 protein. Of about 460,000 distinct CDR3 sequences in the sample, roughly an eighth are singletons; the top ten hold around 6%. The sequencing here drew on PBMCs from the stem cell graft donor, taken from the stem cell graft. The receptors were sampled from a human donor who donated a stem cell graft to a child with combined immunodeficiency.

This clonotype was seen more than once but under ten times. For the CDR3, the DNA is TGTGCCACCAGTGATCGACCTGACAGGGGGGGCTGGGAGACCCAGTACTTC. Protein: CATSDRPDRGGWETQYF. This chain uses TRBV24-1 with TRBJ2-5, with TRBD1 identical over 9 bases. This CDR3 spans 17 amino acids. CDR1 is KGHDR, CDR2 SFDVKD, per germline. The trim removed 3 bases at V and 5 bases at J, leaving 12 bases unmatched.

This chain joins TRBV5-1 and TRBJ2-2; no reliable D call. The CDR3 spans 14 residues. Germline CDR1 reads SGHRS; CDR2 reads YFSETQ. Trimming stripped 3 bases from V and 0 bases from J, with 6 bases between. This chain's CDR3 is CASSSSSNTGELFF. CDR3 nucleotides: TGCGCCAGCAGCTCATCCTCGAACACCGGGGAGCTGTTTTTT.

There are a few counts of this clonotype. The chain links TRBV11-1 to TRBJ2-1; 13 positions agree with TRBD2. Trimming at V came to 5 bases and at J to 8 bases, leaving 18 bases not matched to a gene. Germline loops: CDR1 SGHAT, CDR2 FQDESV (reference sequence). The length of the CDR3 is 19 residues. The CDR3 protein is CASSPRLAGGPRLYYEQFF. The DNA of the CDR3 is TGTGCCAGCAGCCCGAGACTAGCGGGAGGCCCCAGGTTGTACTATGAGCAGTTCTTC.

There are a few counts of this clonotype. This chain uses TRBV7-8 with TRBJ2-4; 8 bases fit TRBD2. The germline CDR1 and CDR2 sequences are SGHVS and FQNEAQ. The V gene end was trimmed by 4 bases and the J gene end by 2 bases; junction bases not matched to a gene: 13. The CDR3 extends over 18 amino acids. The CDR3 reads CASSYSRGGRSPKNIQYF. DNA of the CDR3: TGTGCCAGCAGCTACAGCCGGGGGGGCCGGTCCCCCAAAAACATTCAGTACTTC. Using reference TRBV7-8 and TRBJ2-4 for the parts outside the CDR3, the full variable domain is GAGVSQSPRYKVAKRGQDVALRCDPISGHVSLFWYQQALGQGPEFLTYFQNEAQLDKSGLPSDRFFAERPEGSVSTLKIQRTQQEDSAVYLCASSYSRGGRSPKNIQYFGAGTRLSVL.

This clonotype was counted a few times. The CDR3 nucleotides are TGTGCCAGCAGTGTACTGGATTTCGGGACCCAGTACTTC. Its protein product is CASSVLDFGTQYF. The rearrangement joins TRBV2 to TRBJ2-5, with unresolved D. Trimming pared 4 bases from V and 7 bases from J, leaving 13 bases between. The CDR3 has 13 amino acids. Germline V gives CDR1 SNHLY, CDR2 FYNNEI.

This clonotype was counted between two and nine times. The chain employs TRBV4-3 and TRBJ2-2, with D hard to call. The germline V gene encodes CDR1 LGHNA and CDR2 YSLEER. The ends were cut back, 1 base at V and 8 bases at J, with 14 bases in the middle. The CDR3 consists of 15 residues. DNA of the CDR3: TGCGCCAGCAGCCAAGGGGTTTTCGGTTCTGGGGAGCTGTTTTTT. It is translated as CASSQGVFGSGELFF.

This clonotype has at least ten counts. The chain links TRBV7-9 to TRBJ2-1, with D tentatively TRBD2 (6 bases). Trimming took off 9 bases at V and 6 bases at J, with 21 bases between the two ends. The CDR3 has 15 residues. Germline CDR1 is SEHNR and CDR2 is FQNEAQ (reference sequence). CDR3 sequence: CASRQVGGESNEQFF. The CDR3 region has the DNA TGTGCCAGTCGGCAGGTTGGCGGGGAAAGCAATGAGCAGTTCTTC. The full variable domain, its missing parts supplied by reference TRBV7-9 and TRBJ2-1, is DTGVSQNPRHKITKRGQNVTFRCDPISEHNRLYWYRQTLGQGPEFLTYFQNEAQLEKSRLLSDRFSAERPKGSFSTLEIQRTEQGDSAMYLCASRQVGGESNEQFFGPGTRLTVL.

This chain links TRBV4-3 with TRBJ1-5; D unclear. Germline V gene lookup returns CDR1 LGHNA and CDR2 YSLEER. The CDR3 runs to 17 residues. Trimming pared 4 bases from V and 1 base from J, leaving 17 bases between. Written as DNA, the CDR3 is TGCGCCAGCAGCCCAGGCGGGTTAGGGTCGAGCAATCAGCCCCAGCATTTT. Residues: CASSPGGLGSSNQPQHF.

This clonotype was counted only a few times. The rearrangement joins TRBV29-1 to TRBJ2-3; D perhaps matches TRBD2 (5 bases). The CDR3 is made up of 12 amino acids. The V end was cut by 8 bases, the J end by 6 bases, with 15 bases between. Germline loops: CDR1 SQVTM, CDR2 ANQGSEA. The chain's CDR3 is CSSRTSQDTQYF. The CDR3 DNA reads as TGCAGCTCCCGGACTTCCCAGGATACGCAGTATTTT.

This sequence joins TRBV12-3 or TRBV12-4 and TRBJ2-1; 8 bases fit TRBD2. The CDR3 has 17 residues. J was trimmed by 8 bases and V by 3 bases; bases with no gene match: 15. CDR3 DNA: TGTGCCAGCAGTTTTACGACAACCGGGACTAGTTGGCATGAGCAGTTCTTC. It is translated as CASSFTTTGTSWHEQFF.

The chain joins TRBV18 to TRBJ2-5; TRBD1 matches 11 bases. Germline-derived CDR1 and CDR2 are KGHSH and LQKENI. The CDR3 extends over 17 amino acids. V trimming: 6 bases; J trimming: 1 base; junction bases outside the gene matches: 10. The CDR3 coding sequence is TGTGCCAGCTCGCGAGCCCCCGGGACAGGGGGCCAAGAGACCCAGTACTTC. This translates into CASSRAPGTGGQETQYF.

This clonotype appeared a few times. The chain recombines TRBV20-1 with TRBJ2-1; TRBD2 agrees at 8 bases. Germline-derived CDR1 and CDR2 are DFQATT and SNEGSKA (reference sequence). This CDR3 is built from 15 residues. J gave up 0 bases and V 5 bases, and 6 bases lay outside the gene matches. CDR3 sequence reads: CSALDSGNSYNEQFF. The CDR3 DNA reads TGCAGTGCTTTGGATAGCGGGAACTCCTACAATGAGCAGTTCTTC.

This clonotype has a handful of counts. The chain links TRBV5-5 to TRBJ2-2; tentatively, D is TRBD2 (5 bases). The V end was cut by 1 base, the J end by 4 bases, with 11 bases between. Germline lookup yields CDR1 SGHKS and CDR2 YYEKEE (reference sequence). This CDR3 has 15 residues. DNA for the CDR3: TGTGCCAGCAGCTTGTTCGAGACTACCACCGGGGAGCTGTTTTTT. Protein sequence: CASSLFETTTGELFF.

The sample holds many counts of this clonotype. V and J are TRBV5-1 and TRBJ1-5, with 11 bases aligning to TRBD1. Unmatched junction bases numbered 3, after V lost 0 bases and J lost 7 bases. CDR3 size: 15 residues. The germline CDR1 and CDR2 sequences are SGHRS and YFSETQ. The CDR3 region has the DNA TGCGCCAGCAGCTTGGTCGGGGACAGGGGGCAGCCCCAGCATTTT. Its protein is CASSLVGDRGQPQHF.

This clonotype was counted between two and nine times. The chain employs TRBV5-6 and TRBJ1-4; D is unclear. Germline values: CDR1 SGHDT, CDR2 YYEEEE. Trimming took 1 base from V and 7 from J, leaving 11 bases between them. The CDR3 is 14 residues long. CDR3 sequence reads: CASSLWGRGEKLFF. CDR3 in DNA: TGTGCCAGCAGCTTGTGGGGTCGCGGTGAAAAACTGTTTTTT.

The CDR3 DNA is TGCAGGGGGGGCTCGGGGAACATTCAGTACTTC. Translating it yields CRGGSGNIQYF. The gene calls are TRBV20-1 and TRBJ2-4, with D perhaps assigned TRBD1 or TRBD2 (6 bases each). This CDR3 comprises 11 residues. CDR1 and CDR2 from the germline V gene are DFQATT and SNEGSKA (reference sequence).

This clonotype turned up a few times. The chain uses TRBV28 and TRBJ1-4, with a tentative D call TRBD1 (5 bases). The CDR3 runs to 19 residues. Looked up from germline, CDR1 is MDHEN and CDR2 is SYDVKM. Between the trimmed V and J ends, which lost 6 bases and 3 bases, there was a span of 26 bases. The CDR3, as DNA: TGTGCCAGCAGGCACCGGGACGGGGCCGAGTTTTGGGCTAATGAAAAACTGTTTTTT. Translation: CASRHRDGAEFWANEKLFF. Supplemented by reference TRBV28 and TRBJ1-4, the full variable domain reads DVKVTQSSRYLVKRTGEKVFLECVQDMDHENMFWYRQDPGLGLRLIYFSYDVKMKEKGDIPEGYSVSREKKERFSLILESASTNQTSMYLCASRHRDGAEFWANEKLFFGSGTQLSVL.

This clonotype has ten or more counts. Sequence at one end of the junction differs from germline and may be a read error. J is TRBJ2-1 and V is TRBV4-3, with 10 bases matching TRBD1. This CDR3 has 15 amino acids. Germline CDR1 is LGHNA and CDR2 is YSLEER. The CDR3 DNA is TGCGCCAGCAGCCAGGACAGGGGGTTCTACATTGAGCAGTTCTTC. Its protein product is CASSQDRGFYIEQFF.